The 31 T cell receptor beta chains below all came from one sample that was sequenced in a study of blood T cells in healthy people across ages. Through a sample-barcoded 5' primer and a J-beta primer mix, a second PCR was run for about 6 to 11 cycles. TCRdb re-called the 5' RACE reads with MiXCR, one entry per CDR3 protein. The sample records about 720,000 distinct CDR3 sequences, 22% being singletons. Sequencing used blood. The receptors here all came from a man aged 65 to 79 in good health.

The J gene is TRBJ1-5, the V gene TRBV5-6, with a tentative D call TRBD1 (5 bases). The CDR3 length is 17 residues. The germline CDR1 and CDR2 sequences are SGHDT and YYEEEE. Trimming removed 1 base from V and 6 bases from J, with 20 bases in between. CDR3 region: CASSLLGTALDIQPQHF. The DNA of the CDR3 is TGTGCCAGCAGCTTGCTGGGGACGGCACTCGACATTCAGCCCCAGCATTTT.

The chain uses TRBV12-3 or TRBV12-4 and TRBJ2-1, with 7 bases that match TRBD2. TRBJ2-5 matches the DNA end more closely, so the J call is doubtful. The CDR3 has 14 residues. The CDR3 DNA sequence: TGTGCCAGCAGTAGCGGGGAAGATTTGGAGACCCAGTACTTC. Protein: CASSSGEDLETQYF.

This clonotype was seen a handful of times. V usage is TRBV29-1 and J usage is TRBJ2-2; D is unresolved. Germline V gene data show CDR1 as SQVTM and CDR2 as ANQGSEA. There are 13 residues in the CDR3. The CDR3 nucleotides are TGCAGTTCCCTGGCACCGAACACCGGGGAGCTGTTTTTT. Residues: CSSLAPNTGELFF.

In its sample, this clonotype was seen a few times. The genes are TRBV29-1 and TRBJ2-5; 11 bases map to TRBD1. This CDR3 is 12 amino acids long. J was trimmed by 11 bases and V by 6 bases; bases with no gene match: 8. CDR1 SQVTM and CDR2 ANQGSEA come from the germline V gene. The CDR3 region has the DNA TGCAGCGTGGGGACAGGGGGGTCACAGCAGTACTTC. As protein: CSVGTGGSQQYF.

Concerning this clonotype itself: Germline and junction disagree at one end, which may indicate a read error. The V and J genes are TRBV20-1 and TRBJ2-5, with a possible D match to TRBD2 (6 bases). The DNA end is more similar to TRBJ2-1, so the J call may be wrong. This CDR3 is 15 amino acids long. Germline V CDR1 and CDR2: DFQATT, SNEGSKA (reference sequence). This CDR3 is CSASPRRVAVHEQFF. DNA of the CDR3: TGCAGCGCTAGTCCCCGGAGGGTCGCGGTCCATGAGCAGTTCTTC.

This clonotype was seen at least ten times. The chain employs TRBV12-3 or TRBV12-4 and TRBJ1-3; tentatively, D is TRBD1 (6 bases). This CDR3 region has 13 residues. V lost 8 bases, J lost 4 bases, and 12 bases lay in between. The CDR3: CASSPGTGNTIYF. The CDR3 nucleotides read TGTGCCAGCTCACCAGGGACAGGAAACACCATATATTTT.

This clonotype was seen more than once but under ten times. CDR3 in DNA: TGTGCCAGTCGGCCGGCGGGGGTTGAGACCCAGTACTTC. Its protein is CASRPAGVETQYF. V usage is TRBV12-3 or TRBV12-4 and J usage is TRBJ2-5; the match to TRBD2 covers 7 bases. The CDR3 is 13 amino acids. V gave up 9 bases and J gave up 5 bases; unmatched junction bases: 9.

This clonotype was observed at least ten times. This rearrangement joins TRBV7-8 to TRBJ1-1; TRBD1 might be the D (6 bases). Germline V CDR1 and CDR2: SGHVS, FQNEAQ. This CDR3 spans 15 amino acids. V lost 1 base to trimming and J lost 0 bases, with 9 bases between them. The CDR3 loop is CASSLGQEVNTEAFF. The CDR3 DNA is TGTGCCAGCAGCTTAGGACAGGAGGTGAACACTGAAGCTTTCTTT. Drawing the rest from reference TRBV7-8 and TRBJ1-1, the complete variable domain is GAGVSQSPRYKVAKRGQDVALRCDPISGHVSLFWYQQALGQGPEFLTYFQNEAQLDKSGLPSDRFFAERPEGSVSTLKIQRTQQEDSAVYLCASSLGQEVNTEAFFGQGTRLTVV.

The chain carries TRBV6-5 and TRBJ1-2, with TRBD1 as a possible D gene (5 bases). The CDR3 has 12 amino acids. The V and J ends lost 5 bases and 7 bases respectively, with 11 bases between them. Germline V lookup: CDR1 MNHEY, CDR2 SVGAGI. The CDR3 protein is CASSQNRFGYTF. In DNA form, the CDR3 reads TGTGCCAGCAGTCAGAACAGGTTTGGCTACACCTTC.

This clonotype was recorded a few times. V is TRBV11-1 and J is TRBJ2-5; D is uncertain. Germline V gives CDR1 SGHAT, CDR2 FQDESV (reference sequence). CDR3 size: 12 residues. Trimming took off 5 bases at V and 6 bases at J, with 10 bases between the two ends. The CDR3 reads CASSPAVKTQYF. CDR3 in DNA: TGTGCCAGCAGCCCGGCAGTAAAGACCCAGTACTTC.

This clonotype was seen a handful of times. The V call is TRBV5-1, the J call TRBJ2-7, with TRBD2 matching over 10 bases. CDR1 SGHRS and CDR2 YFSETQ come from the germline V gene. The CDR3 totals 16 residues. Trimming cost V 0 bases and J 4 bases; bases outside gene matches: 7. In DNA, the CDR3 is TGCGCCAGCAGCTTGGACTTTGCGGGACTAGCGTACGAGCAGTACTTC. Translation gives CASSLDFAGLAYEQYF.

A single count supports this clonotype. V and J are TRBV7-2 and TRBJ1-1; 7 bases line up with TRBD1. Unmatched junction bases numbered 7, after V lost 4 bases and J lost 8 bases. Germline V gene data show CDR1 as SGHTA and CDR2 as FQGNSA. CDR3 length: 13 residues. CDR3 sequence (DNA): TGTGCCAGCAGCTACGACAGGGTGGGCGAAGCTTTCTTT. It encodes CASSYDRVGEAFF.

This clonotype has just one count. CDR3 sequence: CSANGGTGGDVGNQPQHF. The CDR3 bases are TGCAGTGCTAATGGGGGGACAGGGGGCGACGTGGGCAATCAGCCCCAGCATTTT. The chain couples TRBV20-1 to TRBJ1-5; 12 bases map to TRBD1. The CDR3 covers 18 residues. Per the germline V gene, CDR1 is DFQATT and CDR2 is SNEGSKA (reference sequence). The ends lost 4 bases at V and 2 bases at J; junction bases unmatched: 12.

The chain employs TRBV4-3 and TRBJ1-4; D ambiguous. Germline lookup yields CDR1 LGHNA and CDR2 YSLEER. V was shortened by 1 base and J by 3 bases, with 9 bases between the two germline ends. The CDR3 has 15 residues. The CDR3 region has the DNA TGCGCCAGCAGCCAAGTCCAAGTCTCTAATGAAAAACTGTTTTTT. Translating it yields CASSQVQVSNEKLFF.

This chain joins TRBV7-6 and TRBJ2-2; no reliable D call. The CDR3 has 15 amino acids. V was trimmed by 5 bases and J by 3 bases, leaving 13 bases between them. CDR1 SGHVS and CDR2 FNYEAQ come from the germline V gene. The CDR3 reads CASSHGELDTGELFF. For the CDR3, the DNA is TGTGCCAGCAGCCACGGAGAGTTGGACACCGGGGAGCTGTTTTTT.

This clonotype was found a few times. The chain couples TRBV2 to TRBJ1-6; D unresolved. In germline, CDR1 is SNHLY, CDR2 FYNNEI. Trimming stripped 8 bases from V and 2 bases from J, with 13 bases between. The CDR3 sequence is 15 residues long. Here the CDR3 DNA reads TGTGCCAGCTCCCGTGGGATCACCTATAATTCACCCCTCCACTTT. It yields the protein CASSRGITYNSPLHF.

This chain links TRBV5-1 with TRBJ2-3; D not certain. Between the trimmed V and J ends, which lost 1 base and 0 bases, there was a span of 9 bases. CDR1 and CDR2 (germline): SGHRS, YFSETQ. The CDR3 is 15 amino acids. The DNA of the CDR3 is TGCGCCAGCAGCTTGACACGTGCTAGCACAGATACGCAGTATTTT. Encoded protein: CASSLTRASTDTQYF.

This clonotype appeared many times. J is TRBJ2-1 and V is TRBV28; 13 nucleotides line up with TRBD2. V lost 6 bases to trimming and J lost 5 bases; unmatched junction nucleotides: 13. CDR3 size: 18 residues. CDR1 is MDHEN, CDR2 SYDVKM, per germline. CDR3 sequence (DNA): TGTGCCAGCAGAACTCACCGTTTACTAGCGGGGGGGCACAATGAGCAGTTCTTC. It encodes CASRTHRLLAGGHNEQFF.

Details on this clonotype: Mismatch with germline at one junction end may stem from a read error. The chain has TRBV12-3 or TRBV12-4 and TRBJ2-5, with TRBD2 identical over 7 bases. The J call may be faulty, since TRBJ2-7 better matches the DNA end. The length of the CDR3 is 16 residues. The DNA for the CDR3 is TGTGCCTGCAGTTCCCAGACCCGGGACTACTACTACGAGCAGTACTTC. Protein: CACSSQTRDYYYEQYF.

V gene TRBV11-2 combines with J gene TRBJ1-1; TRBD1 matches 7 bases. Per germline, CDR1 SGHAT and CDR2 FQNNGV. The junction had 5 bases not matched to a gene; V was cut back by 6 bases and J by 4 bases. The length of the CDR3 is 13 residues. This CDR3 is CASSQGVSTEAFF. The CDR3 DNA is TGTGCCAGCAGTCAGGGGGTCAGCACTGAAGCTTTCTTT. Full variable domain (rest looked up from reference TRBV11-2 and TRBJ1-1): EAGVAQSPRYKIIEKRQSVAFWCNPISGHATLYWYQQILGQGPKLLIQFQNNGVVDDSQLPKDRFSAERLKGVDSTLKIQPAKLEDSAVYLCASSQGVSTEAFFGQGTRLTVV.

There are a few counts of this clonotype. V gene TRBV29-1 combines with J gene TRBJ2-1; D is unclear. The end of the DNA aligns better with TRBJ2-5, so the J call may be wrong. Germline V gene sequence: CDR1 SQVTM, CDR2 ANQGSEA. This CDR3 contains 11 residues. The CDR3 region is CSVNPTETQYF. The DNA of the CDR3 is TGCAGCGTGAACCCAACAGAGACCCAGTACTTC.

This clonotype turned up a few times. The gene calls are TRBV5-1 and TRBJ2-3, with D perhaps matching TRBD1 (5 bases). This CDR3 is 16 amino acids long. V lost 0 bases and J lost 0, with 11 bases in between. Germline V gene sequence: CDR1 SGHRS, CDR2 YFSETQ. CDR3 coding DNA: TGCGCCAGCAGCTTGGCTGGACACTCTAGCACAGATACGCAGTATTTT. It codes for CASSLAGHSSTDTQYF.

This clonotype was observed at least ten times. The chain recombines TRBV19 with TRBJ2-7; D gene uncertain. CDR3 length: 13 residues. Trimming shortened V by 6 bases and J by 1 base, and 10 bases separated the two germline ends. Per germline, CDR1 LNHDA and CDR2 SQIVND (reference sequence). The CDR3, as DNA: TGTGCCAGTAGACGCAGTGGGTCCTACGAGCAGTACTTC. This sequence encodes CASRRSGSYEQYF.

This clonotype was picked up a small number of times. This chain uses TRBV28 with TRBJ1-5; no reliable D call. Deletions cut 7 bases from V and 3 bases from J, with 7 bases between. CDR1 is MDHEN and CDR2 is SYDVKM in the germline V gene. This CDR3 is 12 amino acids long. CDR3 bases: TGTGCCAGCACAGTCTCCAATCAGCCCCAGCATTTT. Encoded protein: CASTVSNQPQHF.

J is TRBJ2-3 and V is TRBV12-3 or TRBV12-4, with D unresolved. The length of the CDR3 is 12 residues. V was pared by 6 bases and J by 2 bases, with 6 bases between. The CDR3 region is CASSRPTDTQYF. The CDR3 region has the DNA TGTGCCAGCAGCAGACCCACAGATACGCAGTATTTT.

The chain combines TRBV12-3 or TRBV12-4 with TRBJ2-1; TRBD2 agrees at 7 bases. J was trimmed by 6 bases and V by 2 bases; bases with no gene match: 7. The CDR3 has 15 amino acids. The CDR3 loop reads CASSLITGRGNEQFF. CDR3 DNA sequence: TGTGCCAGCAGTTTAATAACGGGGAGGGGCAATGAGCAGTTCTTC.

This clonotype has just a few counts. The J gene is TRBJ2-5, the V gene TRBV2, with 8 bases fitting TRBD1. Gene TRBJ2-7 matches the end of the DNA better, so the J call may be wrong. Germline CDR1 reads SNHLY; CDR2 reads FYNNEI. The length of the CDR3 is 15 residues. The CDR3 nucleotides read TGTGCCAGCAGTGAGCCGACAGGGGACGGCTCCGAGCAGTACTTC. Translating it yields CASSEPTGDGSEQYF.

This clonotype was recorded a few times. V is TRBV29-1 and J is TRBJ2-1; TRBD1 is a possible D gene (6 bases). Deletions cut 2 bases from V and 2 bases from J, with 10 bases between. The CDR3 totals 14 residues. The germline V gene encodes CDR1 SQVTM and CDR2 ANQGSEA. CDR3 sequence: CSVELGTTYNEQFF. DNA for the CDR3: TGCAGCGTTGAACTCGGGACAACCTACAATGAGCAGTTCTTC.

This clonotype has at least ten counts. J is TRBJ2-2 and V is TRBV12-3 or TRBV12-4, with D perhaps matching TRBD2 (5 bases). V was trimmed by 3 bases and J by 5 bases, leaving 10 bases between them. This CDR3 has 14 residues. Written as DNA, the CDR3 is TGTGCCAGCAGTTTCCTAGCCGATACCGGGGAGCTGTTTTTT. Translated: CASSFLADTGELFF.

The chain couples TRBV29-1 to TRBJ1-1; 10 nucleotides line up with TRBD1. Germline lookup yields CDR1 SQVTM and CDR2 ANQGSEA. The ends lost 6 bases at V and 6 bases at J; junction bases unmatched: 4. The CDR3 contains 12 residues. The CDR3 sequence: CSVTGTGAEAFF. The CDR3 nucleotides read TGCAGCGTGACCGGGACAGGGGCTGAAGCTTTCTTT.

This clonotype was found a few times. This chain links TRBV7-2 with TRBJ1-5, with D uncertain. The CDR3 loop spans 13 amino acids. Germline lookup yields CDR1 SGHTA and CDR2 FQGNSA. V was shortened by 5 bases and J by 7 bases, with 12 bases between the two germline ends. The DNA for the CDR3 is TGTGCCAGCAGCCATGATACGGGACAGCCCCAGCATTTT. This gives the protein CASSHDTGQPQHF.